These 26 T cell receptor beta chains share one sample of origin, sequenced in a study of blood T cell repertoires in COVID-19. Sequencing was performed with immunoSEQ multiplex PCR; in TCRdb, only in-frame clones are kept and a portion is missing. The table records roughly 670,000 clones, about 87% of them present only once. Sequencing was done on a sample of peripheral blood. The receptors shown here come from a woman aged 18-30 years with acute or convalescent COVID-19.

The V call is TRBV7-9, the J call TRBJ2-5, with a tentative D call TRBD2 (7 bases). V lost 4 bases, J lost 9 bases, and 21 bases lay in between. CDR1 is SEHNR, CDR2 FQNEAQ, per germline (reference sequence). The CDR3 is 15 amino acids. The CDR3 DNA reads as TGTGCCAGCAGCTCCGGGAGGAGGGGCCCAGGGGCCCAGTACTTC. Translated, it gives CASSSGRRGPGAQYF. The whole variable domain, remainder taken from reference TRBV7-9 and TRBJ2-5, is DTGVSQNPRHKITKRGQNVTFRCDPISEHNRLYWYRQTLGQGPEFLTYFQNEAQLEKSRLLSDRFSAERPKGSFSTLEIQRTEQGDSAMYLCASSSGRRGPGAQYFGPGTRLLVL.

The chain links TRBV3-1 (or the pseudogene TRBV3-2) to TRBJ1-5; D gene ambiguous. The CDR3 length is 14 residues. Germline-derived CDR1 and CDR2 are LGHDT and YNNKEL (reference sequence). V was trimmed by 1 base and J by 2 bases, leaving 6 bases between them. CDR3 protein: CASSQAVGNQPQHF. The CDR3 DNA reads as TGTGCCAGCAGCCAAGCGGTGGGCAATCAGCCCCAGCATTTT.

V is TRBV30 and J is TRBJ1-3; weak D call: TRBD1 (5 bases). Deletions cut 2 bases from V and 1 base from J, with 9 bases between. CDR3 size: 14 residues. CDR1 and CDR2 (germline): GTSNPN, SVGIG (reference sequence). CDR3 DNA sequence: TGTGCCTGGAGTAATGGGGCGTCTGGAAACACCATATATTTT. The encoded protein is CAWSNGASGNTIYF. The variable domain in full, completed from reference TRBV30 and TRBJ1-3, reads SQTIHQWPATLVQPVGSPLSLECTVEGTSNPNLYWYRQAAGRGLQLLFYSVGIGQISSEVPQNLSASRPQDRQFILSSKKLLLSDSGFYLCAWSNGASGNTIYFGEGSWLTVV.

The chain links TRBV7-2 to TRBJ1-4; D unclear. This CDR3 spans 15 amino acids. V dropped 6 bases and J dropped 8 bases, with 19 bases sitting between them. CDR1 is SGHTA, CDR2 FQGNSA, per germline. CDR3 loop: CASRSTMVEVEKLFF. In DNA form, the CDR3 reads TGTGCCAGCAGATCAACGATGGTCGAGGTAGAAAAACTGTTTTTT.

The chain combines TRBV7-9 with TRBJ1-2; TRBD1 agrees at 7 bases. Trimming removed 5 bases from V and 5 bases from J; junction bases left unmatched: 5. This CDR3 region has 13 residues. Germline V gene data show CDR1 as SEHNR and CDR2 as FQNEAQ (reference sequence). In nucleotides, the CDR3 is TGTGCCAGCAGCCCGACAGGGAGGTATGGCTACACCTTC. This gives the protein CASSPTGRYGYTF.

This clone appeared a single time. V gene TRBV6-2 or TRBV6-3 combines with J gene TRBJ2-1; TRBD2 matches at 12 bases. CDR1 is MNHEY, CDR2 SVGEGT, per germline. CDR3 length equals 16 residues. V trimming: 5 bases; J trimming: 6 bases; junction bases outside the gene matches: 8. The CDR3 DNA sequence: TGTGCCAGCAGTAACCGACTAGCGGGGGCCGTCAATGAGCAGTTCTTC. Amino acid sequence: CASSNRLAGAVNEQFF.

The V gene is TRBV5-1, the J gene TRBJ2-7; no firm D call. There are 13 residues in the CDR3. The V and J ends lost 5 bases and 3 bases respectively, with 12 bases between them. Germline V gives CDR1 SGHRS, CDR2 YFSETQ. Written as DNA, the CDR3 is TGCGCCAGCAGACCTCCTGCCGGCTACGAGCAGTACTTC. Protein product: CASRPPAGYEQYF.

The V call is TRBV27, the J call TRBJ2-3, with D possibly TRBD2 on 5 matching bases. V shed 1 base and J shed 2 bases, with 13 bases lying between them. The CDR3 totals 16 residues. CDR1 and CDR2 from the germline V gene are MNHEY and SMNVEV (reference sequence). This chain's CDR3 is CASSLYTSGLTDTQYF. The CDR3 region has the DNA TGTGCCAGCAGTTTATACACTTCAGGACTCACAGATACGCAGTATTTT.

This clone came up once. The DNA of the CDR3 is TGTGCCAGCAGCATGGCAGGGGGCTACGGCAATCAGCCCCAGCATTTT. Amino acid sequence: CASSMAGGYGNQPQHF. The V gene is TRBV2, the J gene TRBJ1-5; 8 nucleotides line up with TRBD1. The CDR3 runs 16 residues. The germline CDR1 and CDR2 sequences are SNHLY and FYNNEI. The V gene end was trimmed by 6 bases and the J gene end by 2 bases; junction bases not matched to a gene: 9. Full variable domain (outside the CDR3, taken from reference TRBV2 and TRBJ1-5): EPEVTQTPSHQVTQMGQEVILRCVPISNHLYFYWYRQILGQKVEFLVSFYNNEISEKSEIFDDQFSVERPDGSNFTLKIRSTKLEDSAMYFCASSMAGGYGNQPQHFGDGTRLSIL.

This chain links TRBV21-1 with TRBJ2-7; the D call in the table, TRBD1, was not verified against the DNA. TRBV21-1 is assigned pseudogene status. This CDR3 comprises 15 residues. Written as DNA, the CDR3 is TGTGCCAGCAGCGGATGGGGCAGAGACGCTTACGAGCAGTACTTC. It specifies CASSGWGRDAYEQYF.

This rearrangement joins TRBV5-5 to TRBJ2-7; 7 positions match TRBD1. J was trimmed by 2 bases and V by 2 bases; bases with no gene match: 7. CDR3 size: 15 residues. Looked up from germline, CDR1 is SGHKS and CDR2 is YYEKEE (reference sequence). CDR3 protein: CASSFSGTATYEQYF. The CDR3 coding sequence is TGTGCCAGCAGCTTTTCCGGGACAGCCACCTACGAGCAGTACTTC.

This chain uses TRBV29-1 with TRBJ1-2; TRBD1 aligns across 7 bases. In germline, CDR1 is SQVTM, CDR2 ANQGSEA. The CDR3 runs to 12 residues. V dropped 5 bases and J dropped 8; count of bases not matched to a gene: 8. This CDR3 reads CSVRDSARGYTF. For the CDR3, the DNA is TGCAGCGTTCGGGACAGCGCGAGGGGCTACACCTTC.

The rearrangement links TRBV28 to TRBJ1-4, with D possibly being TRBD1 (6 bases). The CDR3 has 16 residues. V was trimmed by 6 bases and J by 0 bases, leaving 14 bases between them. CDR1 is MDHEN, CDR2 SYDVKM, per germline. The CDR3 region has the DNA TGTGCCAGCAGCCCTAGGGGGGGAGCAACTAATGAAAAACTGTTTTTT. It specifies CASSPRGGATNEKLFF.

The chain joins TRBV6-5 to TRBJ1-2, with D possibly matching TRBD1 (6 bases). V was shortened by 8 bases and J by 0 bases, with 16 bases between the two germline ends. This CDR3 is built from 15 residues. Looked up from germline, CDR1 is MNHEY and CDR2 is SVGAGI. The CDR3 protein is CASGGRTQANYGYTF. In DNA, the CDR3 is TGTGCCAGCGGGGGCAGGACCCAAGCTAACTATGGCTACACCTTC.

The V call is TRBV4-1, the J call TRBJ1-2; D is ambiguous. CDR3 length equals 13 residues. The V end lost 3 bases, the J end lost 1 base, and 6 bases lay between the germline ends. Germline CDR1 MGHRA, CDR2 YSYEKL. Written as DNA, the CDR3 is TGCGCCAGCAGCCAGAGAAATAACTATGGCTACACCTTC. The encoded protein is CASSQRNNYGYTF.

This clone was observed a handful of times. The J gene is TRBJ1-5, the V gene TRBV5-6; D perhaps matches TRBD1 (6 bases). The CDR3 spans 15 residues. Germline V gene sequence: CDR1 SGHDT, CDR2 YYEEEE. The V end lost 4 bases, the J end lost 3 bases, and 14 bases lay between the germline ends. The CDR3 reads CASSAGGAINQPQHF. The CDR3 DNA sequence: TGTGCCAGCAGCGCCGGGGGGGCTATCAATCAGCCCCAGCATTTT.

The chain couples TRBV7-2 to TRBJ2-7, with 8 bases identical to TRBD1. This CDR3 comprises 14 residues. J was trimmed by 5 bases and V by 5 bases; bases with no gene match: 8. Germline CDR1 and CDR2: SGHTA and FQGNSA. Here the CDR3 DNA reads TGTGCCAGCAGCAGCCGGGACAGGTCCCACGAGCAGTACTTC. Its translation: CASSSRDRSHEQYF.

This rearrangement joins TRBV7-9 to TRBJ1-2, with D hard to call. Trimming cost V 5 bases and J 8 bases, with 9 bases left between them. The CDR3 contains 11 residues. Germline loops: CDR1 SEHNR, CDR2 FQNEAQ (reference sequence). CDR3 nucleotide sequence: TGTGCCAGCAGCGTTTCAGGAGGCTACACCTTC. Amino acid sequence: CASSVSGGYTF.

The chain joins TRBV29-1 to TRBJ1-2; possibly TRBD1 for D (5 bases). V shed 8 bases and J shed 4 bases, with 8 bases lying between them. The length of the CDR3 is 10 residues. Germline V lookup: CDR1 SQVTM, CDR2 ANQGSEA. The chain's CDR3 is CSTDSYGYTF. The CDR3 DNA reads TGCAGCACCGACAGCTATGGCTACACCTTC.

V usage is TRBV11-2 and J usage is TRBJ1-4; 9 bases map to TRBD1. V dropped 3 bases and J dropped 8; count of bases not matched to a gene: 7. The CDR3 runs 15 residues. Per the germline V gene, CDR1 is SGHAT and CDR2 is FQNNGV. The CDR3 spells CASSLGQGGGEKLFF. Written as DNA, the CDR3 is TGTGCCAGCAGCTTGGGACAGGGAGGCGGGGAAAAACTGTTTTTT.

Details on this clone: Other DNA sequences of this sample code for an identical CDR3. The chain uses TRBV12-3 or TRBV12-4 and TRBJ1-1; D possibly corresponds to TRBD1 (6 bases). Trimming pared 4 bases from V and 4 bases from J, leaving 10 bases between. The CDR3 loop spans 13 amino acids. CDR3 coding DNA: TGTGCCAGCAGTTCACAGGGTTTCACTGAAGCTTTCTTT. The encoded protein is CASSSQGFTEAFF.

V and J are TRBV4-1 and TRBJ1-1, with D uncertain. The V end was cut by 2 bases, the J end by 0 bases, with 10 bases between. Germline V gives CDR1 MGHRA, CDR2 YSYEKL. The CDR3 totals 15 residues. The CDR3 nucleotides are TGCGCCAGCAGCCAACCGGGTGTCATGAACACTGAAGCTTTCTTT. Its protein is CASSQPGVMNTEAFF.

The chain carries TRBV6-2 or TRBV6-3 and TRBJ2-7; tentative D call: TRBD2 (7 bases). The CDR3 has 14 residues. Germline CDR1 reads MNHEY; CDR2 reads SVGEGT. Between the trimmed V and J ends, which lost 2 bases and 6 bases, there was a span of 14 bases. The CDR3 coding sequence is TGTGCCAGCAGTTACCCCGCGGGGGCGGGCGAGCAGTACTTC. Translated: CASSYPAGAGEQYF.

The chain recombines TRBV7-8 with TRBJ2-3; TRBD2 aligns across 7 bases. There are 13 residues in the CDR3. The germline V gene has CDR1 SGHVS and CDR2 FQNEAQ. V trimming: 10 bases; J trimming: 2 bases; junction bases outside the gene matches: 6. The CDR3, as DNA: TGTGCCACCCAGCGGGATCCCACAGATACGCAGTATTTT. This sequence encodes CATQRDPTDTQYF.

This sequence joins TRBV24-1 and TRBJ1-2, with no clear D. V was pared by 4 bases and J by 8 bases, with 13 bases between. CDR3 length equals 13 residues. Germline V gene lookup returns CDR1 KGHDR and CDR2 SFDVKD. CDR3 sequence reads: CATSDSQRGGYTF. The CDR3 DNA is TGTGCCACCAGTGACTCCCAGCGGGGAGGCTACACCTTC.

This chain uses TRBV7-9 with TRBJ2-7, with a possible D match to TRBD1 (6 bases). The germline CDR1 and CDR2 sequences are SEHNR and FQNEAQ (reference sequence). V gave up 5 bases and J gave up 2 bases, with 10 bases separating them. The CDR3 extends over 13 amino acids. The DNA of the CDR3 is TGTGCCAGCAGCCAGGACAGAGCCTACGAGCAGTACTTC. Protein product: CASSQDRAYEQYF.